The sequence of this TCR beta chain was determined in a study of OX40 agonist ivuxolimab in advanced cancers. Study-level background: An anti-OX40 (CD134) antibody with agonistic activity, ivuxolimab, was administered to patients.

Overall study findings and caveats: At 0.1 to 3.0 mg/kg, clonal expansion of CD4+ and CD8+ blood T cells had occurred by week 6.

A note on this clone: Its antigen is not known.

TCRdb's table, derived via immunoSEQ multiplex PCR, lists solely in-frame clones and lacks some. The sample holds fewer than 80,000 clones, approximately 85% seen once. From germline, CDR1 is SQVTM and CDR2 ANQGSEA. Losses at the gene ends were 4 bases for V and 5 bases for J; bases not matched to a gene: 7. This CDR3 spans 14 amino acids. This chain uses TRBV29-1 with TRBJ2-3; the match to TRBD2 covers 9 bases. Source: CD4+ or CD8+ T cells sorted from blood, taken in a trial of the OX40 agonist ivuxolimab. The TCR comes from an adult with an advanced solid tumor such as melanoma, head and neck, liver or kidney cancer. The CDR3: CSVVVAGVGDTQYF. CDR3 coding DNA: TGCAGCGTTGTAGTAGCGGGGGTGGGAGATACGCAGTATTTT.